This TCR beta chain was obtained from a study of T cells after posttransplantation cyclophosphamide. Study-wide findings and caveats: Donor CD8+ memory clones often dominated recipient blood repertoires at later times. TRB clonality was highly associated with recipient CMV seropositivity and reactivation. Skin or GI-infiltrating T cells shared few TRB sequences with blood.

The germline CDR1 and CDR2 sequences are DFQATT and SNEGSKA (reference sequence). Trimming left V 3 bases short and J 6 bases short, with 9 bases between. CDR3 length equals 11 residues. Assay used: immunoSEQ multiplex PCR; TCRdb lists only in-frame clones, some missing. The table records some 15,000 clones, about four fifths of them present only once. Control samples came 1 year after myeloablative marrow transplants with methotrexate plus calcineurin inhibitor. Of note for this clone: Antigen: not known.

This receptor was taken from a male patient between 25 and 39 years old who received an allogeneic stem cell transplant from an unrelated donor, was CMV-positive, and had acute and chronic GVHD. T cells may partly derive from the graft donor. The chain recombines TRBV20-1 with TRBJ2-7; D is ambiguous. This material consisted of PBMCs, taken 441 days after allogeneic stem cell transplant with calcineurin inhibitor and methotrexate. This CDR3 is CSASRSVEQYF. For the CDR3, the DNA is TGCAGTGCTAGCCGGTCGGTCGAGCAGTACTTC.